This T cell receptor (beta chain) was sequenced during a study of T cell responses to AZD1222 COVID-19 vaccine. Study-wide context: Pooling was applied to second doses at about 4 or about 12 weeks. Overall study findings and caveats: In a largely white British group with more females than males, clonal diversity was possibly underestimated. Baseline seropositives among AZD1222 recipients totaled only 5 to 7. Increases in Spike-specific TCR breadth and depth were seen after two AZD1222 doses.

CDR1 is SGDLS and CDR2 is YYNGEE in the germline V gene. The V end lost 0 bases, the J end lost 4 bases, and 10 bases lay between the germline ends. This CDR3 has 14 amino acids. The method was immunoSEQ multiplex PCR; TCRdb's version includes in-frame clones alone and lacks a portion of them. The table records 90,000 to 120,000 clones, roughly 90% of them present only once. On this clone: The antigen is undetermined.

The origin of this receptor is an adult in good health. Source: peripheral blood, taken on day 0 of AZD1222 vaccination. This rearrangement joins TRBV9 to TRBJ1-1; D remains ambiguous. CDR3 protein: CASSVEAAGTEAFF. The CDR3 coding sequence is TGTGCCAGCAGCGTAGAGGCAGCCGGCACTGAAGCTTTCTTT.